This TCR beta chain comes out of a study of CD8+ T cells in alopecia areata. RNA extraction and reverse transcription yielded cDNA as sequencing template. This table comes from immunoSEQ multiplex PCR, and its TCRdb copy is limited to in-frame clones, with some not included. The sample has around 170,000 clones; 51% are singletons. Stated treatment: oral pan-JAK inhibitor, 5-10 mg twice daily. Sorted populations comprised CD4+ and CD8+ T cells obtained from PBMCs. CDR3 length: 16 amino acids. J gave up 2 bases and V 4 bases, and 9 bases lay outside the gene matches. Germline CDR1 and CDR2: MNHEY and SVGAGI.

The receptor comes from a human donor with alopecia areata. Specimen: CD8+ T cells sorted from blood, collected at week 52, from a patient treated with tofacitinib. The genes are TRBV6-5 and TRBJ2-3; 7 bases line up with TRBD2. The CDR3 region is CASSLGIAGNTDTQYF. The DNA of the CDR3 is TGTGCCAGCAGTTTGGGGATAGCGGGCAACACAGATACGCAGTATTTT.